Presented here are 19 T cell receptor beta chains from one specimen sequenced in a study of OX40 agonist ivuxolimab in advanced cancers. Libraries were prepared through the immunoSEQ multiplex PCR assay. This immuneACCESS table, as held by TCRdb, lists in-frame sequences with V and J called but not all clones. Of the missing ones, under half trace to an unresolved V gene in checked studies; the others have no known cause. Here the sample has about 58,000 clones; 80% to 90% occur a single time. 12% of the sample lies in the top ten. The sample in question was CD4+ or CD8+ T cells sorted from blood, obtained in a trial of the OX40 agonist ivuxolimab. The source is an adult with an advanced solid tumor such as melanoma, head and neck, liver or kidney cancer.

The chain is built from TRBV11-3 and TRBJ2-2, with a weak D call TRBD2 (6 bases). Per germline, CDR1 SGHNT and CDR2 YENEEA. The V end lost 8 bases, the J end lost 6 bases, and 7 bases lay between the germline ends. There are 11 residues in the CDR3. CDR3 in amino acids: CASGRPGELFF. CDR3 nucleotide sequence: TGTGCCAGCGGGAGGCCCGGGGAGCTGTTTTTT.

In DNA, the CDR3 is TGTGCCAGCAGCTTAGGACGCTACAGGGGGAGATACTACGAGCAGTACTTC. Translation: CASSLGRYRGRYYEQYF. The V call is TRBV11-2, the J call TRBJ2-7, with TRBD1 matching over 8 bases. Trimming cost V 1 base and J 3 bases; bases outside gene matches: 11. Germline lookup yields CDR1 SGHAT and CDR2 FQNNGV. The CDR3 contains 17 residues. The variable domain in full, with the rest retrieved from reference TRBV11-2 and TRBJ2-7, is EAGVAQSPRYKIIEKRQSVAFWCNPISGHATLYWYQQILGQGPKLLIQFQNNGVVDDSQLPKDRFSAERLKGVDSTLKIQPAKLEDSAVYLCASSLGRYRGRYYEQYFGPGTRLTVT.

V is TRBV5-1 and J is TRBJ2-4; D assignment may be TRBD1 or TRBD2 (5 bases each). The CDR3 contains 14 residues. Trimming took off 6 bases at V and 3 bases at J, with 13 bases between the two ends. The germline V gene encodes CDR1 SGHRS and CDR2 YFSETQ. This CDR3 reads CASMDWGNKNIQYF. CDR3 DNA sequence: TGCGCCAGCATGGACTGGGGGAACAAAAACATTCAGTACTTC.

The rearrangement joins TRBV7-9 to TRBJ2-2; D perhaps matches TRBD2 (5 bases). Looked up from germline, CDR1 is SEHNR and CDR2 is FQNEAQ (reference sequence). Trimming pared 4 bases from V and 4 bases from J, leaving 13 bases between. This CDR3 has 15 amino acids. The CDR3 here is CASSSFGESTGELFF. In nucleotides, the CDR3 is TGTGCCAGCAGCTCCTTTGGGGAGAGCACCGGGGAGCTGTTTTTT.

The chain uses TRBV4-1 and TRBJ1-2; 8 bases line up with TRBD1. In germline, CDR1 is MGHRA, CDR2 YSYEKL. The V gene end was trimmed by 3 bases and the J gene end by 6 bases; junction bases not matched to a gene: 21. The CDR3 spans 19 residues. CDR3 sequence: CASSHYQGGQAKGLDGYTF. For the CDR3, the DNA is TGCGCCAGCAGCCACTACCAGGGGGGACAGGCCAAGGGTTTAGATGGCTACACCTTC.

The V call is TRBV4-2, the J call TRBJ1-1; D call uncertain. The CDR3 sequence is 13 residues long. V was trimmed by 5 bases and J by 5 bases, leaving 12 bases between them. Germline lookup yields CDR1 LGHNA and CDR2 YNFKEQ. CDR3 sequence (DNA): TGTGCCAGCAGCGCTGATACTAATACTGAAGCTTTCTTT. Amino acids: CASSADTNTEAFF.

Here the CDR3 reads CASSLGWTGAPSQYEQYF. In DNA, the CDR3 is TGTGCCAGCAGCTTAGGTTGGACAGGGGCCCCGTCTCAATACGAGCAGTACTTC. The V gene is TRBV13, the J gene TRBJ2-7; 9 nucleotides agree with TRBD1. V lost 0 bases, J lost 4 bases, and 13 bases stayed unmatched. This CDR3 is built from 18 residues. In germline, CDR1 is PRHDT, CDR2 FYEKMQ (reference sequence).

This clone was counted once. This chain joins TRBV5-1 and TRBJ2-2; D may be TRBD2 (5 bases). In germline, CDR1 is SGHRS, CDR2 YFSETQ. Trimming took 2 bases from V and 6 from J, leaving 14 bases between them. The CDR3 sequence is 15 residues long. The CDR3 protein is CASSFFLRAAGELFF. The DNA of the CDR3 is TGCGCCAGCAGCTTTTTTTTGCGGGCCGCCGGGGAGCTGTTTTTT.

The rearrangement links TRBV7-9 to TRBJ2-7; 9 positions agree with TRBD2. Trimming cost V 5 bases and J 1 base; bases outside gene matches: 3. Germline V gene lookup returns CDR1 SEHNR and CDR2 FQNEAQ (reference sequence). The CDR3 covers 14 residues. This chain's CDR3 is CASSLSGSSYEQYF. Written as DNA, the CDR3 is TGTGCCAGCAGCCTTAGCGGGAGTTCCTACGAGCAGTACTTC.

The chain joins TRBV4-2 to TRBJ1-2, with TRBD1 matching 7 bases. Germline V lookup: CDR1 LGHNA, CDR2 YNFKEQ. The CDR3 sequence is 17 residues long. The V and J ends lost 1 base and 3 bases, in that order; junction bases with no gene match: 11. CDR3 nucleotide sequence: TGTGCCAGCAGCCAAGTCCCCTTGACAGGGTTAGACTATGGCTACACCTTC. Its protein product is CASSQVPLTGLDYGYTF.

The chain couples TRBV7-9 to TRBJ2-1, with D hard to call. V shed 1 base and J shed 7 bases, with 17 bases lying between them. CDR1 and CDR2 (germline): SEHNR, FQNEAQ (reference sequence). This CDR3 comprises 16 residues. The CDR3: CASSLGYSRMGNEQFF. As DNA, the CDR3 is TGTGCCAGCAGCTTAGGTTACTCGCGGATGGGGAATGAGCAGTTCTTC.

The chain is built from TRBV28 and TRBJ1-1; D gene ambiguous. CDR3 size: 14 residues. V was trimmed by 4 bases and J by 0 bases, leaving 9 bases between them. Germline CDR1 and CDR2: MDHEN and SYDVKM. In DNA, the CDR3 is TGTGCCAGCAGTTCTCCCTTTTTGAACACTGAAGCTTTCTTT. This sequence encodes CASSSPFLNTEAFF. The whole variable domain, filled in from reference TRBV28 and TRBJ1-1, reads DVKVTQSSRYLVKRTGEKVFLECVQDMDHENMFWYRQDPGLGLRLIYFSYDVKMKEKGDIPEGYSVSREKKERFSLILESASTNQTSMYLCASSSPFLNTEAFFGQGTRLTVV.

This clone came up once. This chain joins TRBV14 and TRBJ2-2; perhaps TRBD1 as D (5 bases). CDR1 is SGHDN, CDR2 FVKESK, per germline. The CDR3 runs to 17 residues. Trimming took 0 bases from V and 5 from J, leaving 16 bases between them. The CDR3 loop reads CASSQDQPGRGTGELFF. CDR3 bases: TGTGCCAGCAGCCAAGATCAGCCCGGTAGGGGAACCGGGGAGCTGTTTTTT.

For the CDR3, the DNA is TGCAGCGTTCGGGACAGCAGCACAAACACCATATATTTT. Amino acids: CSVRDSSTNTIYF. This chain uses TRBV29-1 with TRBJ1-3; 7 nucleotides line up with TRBD1. V lost 5 bases, J lost 6 bases, and 7 bases stayed unmatched. This CDR3 is built from 13 residues. Germline V gene lookup returns CDR1 SQVTM and CDR2 ANQGSEA.

This clone was counted between two and nine times. The J gene is TRBJ1-5, the V gene TRBV28; no clear D gene. Germline V gives CDR1 MDHEN, CDR2 SYDVKM. The V end was cut by 11 bases, the J end by 12 bases, with 26 bases between. This CDR3 has 14 amino acids. The CDR3 bases are TGTGCCTCCCGCCCCGGAGTACGGTCGTCAGGCCAGCATTTT. Translation gives CASRPGVRSSGQHF.

The chain couples TRBV27 to TRBJ2-2; TRBD1 is a possible D gene (5 bases). The CDR3 spans 14 residues. Germline-derived CDR1 and CDR2 are MNHEY and SMNVEV (reference sequence). The V end was cut by 3 bases, the J end by 6 bases, with 11 bases between. The CDR3 nucleotides are TGTGCCAGCAGTTTTGGAAGGGGTGCCGGGGAGCTGTTTTTT. Translation: CASSFGRGAGELFF.

The V and J genes are TRBV4-2 and TRBJ1-1, with D perhaps TRBD1 (5 bases). This CDR3 comprises 20 residues. The V gene lost 0 bases and the J gene lost 0 bases, with 23 bases spanning the gap. The germline gives CDR1 LGHNA, CDR2 YNFKEQ. The CDR3 coding sequence is TGTGCCAGCAGCCAAGATAGCGGAGCAGGGCGGCGGGGGGTGAACACTGAAGCTTTCTTT. Its translation is CASSQDSGAGRRGVNTEAFF.

The gene calls are TRBV5-6 and TRBJ2-7; D may be TRBD1 or TRBD2 (5 bases each). The CDR3 has 14 amino acids. Germline CDR1 SGHDT, CDR2 YYEEEE. V was cut by 0 bases and J by 7 bases, with 14 bases left in between. The DNA for the CDR3 is TGTGCCAGCAGCTTGGGGGTTAGGGACCAAGAGCAGTACTTC. Translating it yields CASSLGVRDQEQYF.

This rearrangement joins TRBV7-3 to TRBJ2-3; 9 bases line up with TRBD2. The CDR3 runs 17 residues. Germline V gene lookup returns CDR1 SGHTA and CDR2 FQGTGA. V lost 5 bases to trimming and J lost 4 bases; unmatched junction nucleotides: 13. In DNA, the CDR3 is TGTGCCAGCAGCAATCCTTTAGCGGGAGTGGGGCCAGATACGCAGTATTTT. This sequence encodes CASSNPLAGVGPDTQYF.